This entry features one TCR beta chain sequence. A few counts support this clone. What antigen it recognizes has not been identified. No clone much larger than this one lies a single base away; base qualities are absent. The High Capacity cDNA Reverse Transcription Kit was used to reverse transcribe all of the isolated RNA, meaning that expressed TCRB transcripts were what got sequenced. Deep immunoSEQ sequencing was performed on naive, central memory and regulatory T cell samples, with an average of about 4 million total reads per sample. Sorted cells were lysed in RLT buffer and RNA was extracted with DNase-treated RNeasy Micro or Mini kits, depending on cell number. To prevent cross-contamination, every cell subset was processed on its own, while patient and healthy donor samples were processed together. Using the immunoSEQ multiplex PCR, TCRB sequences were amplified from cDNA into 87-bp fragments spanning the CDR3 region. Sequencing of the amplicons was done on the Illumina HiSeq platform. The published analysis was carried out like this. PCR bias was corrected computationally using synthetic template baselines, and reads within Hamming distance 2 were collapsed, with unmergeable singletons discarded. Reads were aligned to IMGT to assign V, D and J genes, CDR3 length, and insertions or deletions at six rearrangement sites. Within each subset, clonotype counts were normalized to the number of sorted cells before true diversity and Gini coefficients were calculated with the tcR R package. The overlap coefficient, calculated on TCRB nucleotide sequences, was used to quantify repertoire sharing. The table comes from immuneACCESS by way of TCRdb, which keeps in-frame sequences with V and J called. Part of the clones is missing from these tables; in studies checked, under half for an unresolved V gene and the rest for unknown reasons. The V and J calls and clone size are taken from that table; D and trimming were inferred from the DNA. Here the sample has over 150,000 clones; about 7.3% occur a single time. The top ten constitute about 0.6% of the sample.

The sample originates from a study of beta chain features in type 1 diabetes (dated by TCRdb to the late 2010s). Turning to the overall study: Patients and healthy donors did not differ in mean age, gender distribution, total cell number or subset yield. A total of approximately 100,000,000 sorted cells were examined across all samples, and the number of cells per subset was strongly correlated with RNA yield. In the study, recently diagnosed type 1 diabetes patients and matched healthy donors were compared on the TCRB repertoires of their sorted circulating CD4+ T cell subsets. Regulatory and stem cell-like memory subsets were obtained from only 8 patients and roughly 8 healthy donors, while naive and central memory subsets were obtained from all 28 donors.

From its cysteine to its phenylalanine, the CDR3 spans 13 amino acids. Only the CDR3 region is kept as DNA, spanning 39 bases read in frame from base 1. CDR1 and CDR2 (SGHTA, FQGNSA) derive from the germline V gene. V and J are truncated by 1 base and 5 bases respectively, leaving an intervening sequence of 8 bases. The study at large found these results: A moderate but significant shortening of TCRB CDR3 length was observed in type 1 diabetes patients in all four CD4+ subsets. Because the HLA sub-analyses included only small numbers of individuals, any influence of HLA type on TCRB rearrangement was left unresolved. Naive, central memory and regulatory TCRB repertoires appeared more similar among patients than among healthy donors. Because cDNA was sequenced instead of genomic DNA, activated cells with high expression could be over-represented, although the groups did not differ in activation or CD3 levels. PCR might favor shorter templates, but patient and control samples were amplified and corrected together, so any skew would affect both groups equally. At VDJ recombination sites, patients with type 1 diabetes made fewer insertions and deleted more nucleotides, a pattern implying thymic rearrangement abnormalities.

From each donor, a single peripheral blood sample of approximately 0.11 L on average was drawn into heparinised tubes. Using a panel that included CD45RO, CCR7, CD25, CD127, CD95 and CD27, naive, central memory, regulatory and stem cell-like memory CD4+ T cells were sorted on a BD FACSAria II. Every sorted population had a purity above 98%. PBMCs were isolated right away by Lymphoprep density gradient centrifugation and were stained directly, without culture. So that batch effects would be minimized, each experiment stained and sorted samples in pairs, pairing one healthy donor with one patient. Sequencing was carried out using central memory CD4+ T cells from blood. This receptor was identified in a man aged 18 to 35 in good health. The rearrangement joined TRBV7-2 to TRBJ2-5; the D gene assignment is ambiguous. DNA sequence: TGTGCCAGCAGCTTAGGTCCGGAGGAGACCCAGTACTTC. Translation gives CASSLGPEETQYF.